This entry is about one TCR beta chain. The antigen is not known. The data are from a study of T cell responses to AZD1222 COVID-19 vaccine. The overall study: Researchers grouped second doses given at about 4 or about 12 weeks into one pool. General study results and limits: The reported proportion of spike-specific TCRs targeting unmutated variant regions was nearly half.

The CDR3 is 14 amino acids. CDR1 is SGHRS, CDR2 YFSETQ, per germline. Trimming pared 0 bases from V and 9 bases from J, leaving 13 bases between. Produced via immunoSEQ multiplex PCR; TCRdb's table is partial and in-frame only. The sample has 100,000 to 120,000 clones, about four fifths seen once. This TCR was sampled from an adult in good health. The starting material was peripheral blood, obtained on day 0 of AZD1222 vaccination. This sequence joins TRBV5-1 and TRBJ2-1; weak D call: TRBD2 (6 bases). CDR3 DNA: TGCGCCAGCAGCTTGGGGACTGGAGGGATTGAGCAGTTCTTC. This gives the protein CASSLGTGGIEQFF.